This record looks at one T cell receptor (beta chain) sequence and its context. This sample was taken from a study of shared clonotypes between healthy human individuals. Generated by immunoSEQ multiplex PCR, the TCRdb table keeps only in-frame clones and is missing some. This table has approximately 2,300,000 clones, roughly 90% appearing once. This sequence originates from a man aged 18-30 years in good health. Some clones in this sample may be carry-over from other donors' samples. The specimen sequenced was naive CD4+ T cells from PBMCs. The subset denotes: CD45RA+ positively selected.

The chain's CDR3 is CASSSTWGGETQYF. Written as DNA, the CDR3 is TGTGCCAGCAGCTCGACCTGGGGAGGAGAGACCCAGTACTTC. The rearrangement uses TRBV7-9 and TRBJ2-5, with a tentative D call TRBD2 (6 bases). V lost 4 bases and J 4 bases, leaving 13 bases between the germline ends. This CDR3 has 14 residues. CDR1 and CDR2 (germline): SEHNR, FQNEAQ (reference sequence).